This is a list of T cell receptor beta chains from one sample in a study of shared clonotypes between healthy human individuals. The data were produced by immunoSEQ multiplex PCR, yet TCRdb's version contains in-frame clones alone and is incomplete. The sample comprises fewer than 700,000 clones, around 76% of which are singletons, and approximately 12% rests with the top ten. Sequenced: PBMCs. Receptors originate from a woman aged 40 to 50 in good health. Some clones in this sample may be carry-over from other donors' samples. CDR3s include the opening cysteine and the closing phenylalanine or tryptophan. The D gene is left open where the match is weak. Only part of the rows carry a size: once, few, many, or a class if the clone is expanded.

abundance	v_gene	j_gene	d_gene	CDR3nt	CDR3aa
.	TRBV6-1	TRBJ2-7	TRBD1	TGTGCCAGCAACCCCCAGGGGGGACAGGGCCACGAGCAGTACTTC	CASNPQGGQGHEQYF
.	TRBV5-5	TRBJ2-7	TRBD1	TGTGCCAGCAGCCCCTTCGGACAGGGCTGGGAGGTCGAGCAGTACTTC	CASSPFGQGWEVEQYF
.	TRBV30	TRBJ1-5	.	TGTGCCTGGAGCCGGGACATCGGCCAGCCCCAGCATTTT	CAWSRDIGQPQHF
few	TRBV7-9	TRBJ2-3	.	TGTGCCAGCAGCTTCGATGGCAGACGCACAGATACGCAGTATTTT	CASSFDGRRTDTQYF
.	TRBV29-1	TRBJ1-1	.	TGCAGCGTACACAGGAATTCGAACACTGAAGCTTTCTTT	CSVHRNSNTEAFF
.	TRBV28	TRBJ2-7	.	TGTGCCAGTAATTGGCAGGGCGACGAGCAGTACTTC	CASNWQGDEQYF
.	TRBV27	TRBJ2-1	.	TGTGCCAGCAGCCGGGATCACTACAATGAGCAGTTCTTC	CASSRDHYNEQFF
.	TRBV5-1	TRBJ2-2	.	TGCGCCAGCGCCGGACTAGGGGGCACCGGGGAGCTGTTTTTT	CASAGLGGTGELFF
.	TRBV7-2	TRBJ2-1	TRBD2	TGTGCCAGCAGCATTACTAGCGGGAGGATGTACAATGAGCAGTTCTTC	CASSITSGRMYNEQFF
.	TRBV28	TRBJ1-1	.	TGTGCCAGCAGTTTGTACACTGAAGCTTTCTTT	CASSLYTEAFF
.	TRBV29-1	TRBJ2-1	TRBD2	TGCAGCGTTGCCGGGACTAGCGGGAGTTATGAGCAGTTCTTC	CSVAGTSGSYEQFF
.	TRBV28	TRBJ2-7	.	TGTGCCAGCAGTTCATCTAGGTACACCCCCTACGAGCAGTACTTC	CASSSSRYTPYEQYF
once	TRBV29-1	TRBJ2-5	.	TGCAGCGTTGCTGATGAAGAGACCCAGTACTTC	CSVADEETQYF
.	TRBV4-2	TRBJ1-2	.	TGTGCCAGCAGCCAAGATTTAAGTAAGACCTATGGCTACACCTTC	CASSQDLSKTYGYTF
.	TRBV7-2	TRBJ2-5	TRBD2	TGTGCCAGCACAATAGCGGGGCCACAAGAGACCCAGTACTTC	CASTIAGPQETQYF
.	TRBV10-3	TRBJ1-2	TRBD1	TGTGCCATCAGTGAGAGGACAGGGCTGGGCTATGGCTACACCTTC	CAISERTGLGYGYTF
.	TRBV29-1	TRBJ1-1	TRBD1	TGCAGCGTCCCTAATGACAGGGCCTTGAACACTGAAGCTTTTTTT	CSVPNDRALNTEAFF
.	TRBV5-6	TRBJ1-4	.	TGTGCCAGCAGCTTGGACAGGGAGGCTAATGAAAAACTGTTTTTT	CASSLDREANEKLFF
.	TRBV4-1	TRBJ2-2	TRBD2	TGCGCCGGCAGCCCTTTAGCGGGAGGAGGTACCGGGGGGCTGTTTTTT	CAGSPLAGGGTGGLFF
.	TRBV19	TRBJ2-7	.	TGTGCCAGTACTGCTAGGGTCCACGAGCAGTACTTC	CASTARVHEQYF
.	TRBV28	TRBJ2-5	TRBD1	TGTGCCAGCAGTCCCTGGACAGGGGGGAAAGAGACCCAGTACTTC	CASSPWTGGKETQYF
.	TRBV11-3	TRBJ2-1	TRBD2	TGTGCCAGCAGCTTACCCCCAGGACTAGCGGGAGACAATGAGCAGTTCTTC	CASSLPPGLAGDNEQFF
.	TRBV27	TRBJ1-2	.	TGTGCCAGCAGTTCACAAAACTATGGCTACACCTTC	CASSSQNYGYTF
once	TRBV6-5	TRBJ2-7	.	TGTGCCAGGAGCAGGGGCGGGCAGTACTTC	CARSRGGQYF
few	TRBV4-1	TRBJ1-2	TRBD1	TGCGCCAGCAGCCCAATTCCGGGACAGGGTATCGCCGCGGACTATGGCTACACCTTC	CASSPIPGQGIAADYGYTF
.	TRBV30	TRBJ1-5	TRBD1	TGTGCCTGGAGTACGACAGGGGCTCAGCCCCAGCATTTT	CAWSTTGAQPQHF
few	TRBV5-1	TRBJ1-1	.	TGCGCCAGCAGCTCCTGGGGAGCTGCGAACACTGAAGCTTTCTTT	CASSSWGAANTEAFF
.	TRBV19	TRBJ2-3	.	TGTGCCAGTAGTCTCTTCGGGGAGGAAGATACGCAGTATTTT	CASSLFGEEDTQYF
.	TRBV7-9	TRBJ2-6	TRBD2	TGTGCCAGCAGCTTAGGGGCACTAGCGCCTAGCTCTGGGGCCAACGTCCTGACTTTC	CASSLGALAPSSGANVLTF